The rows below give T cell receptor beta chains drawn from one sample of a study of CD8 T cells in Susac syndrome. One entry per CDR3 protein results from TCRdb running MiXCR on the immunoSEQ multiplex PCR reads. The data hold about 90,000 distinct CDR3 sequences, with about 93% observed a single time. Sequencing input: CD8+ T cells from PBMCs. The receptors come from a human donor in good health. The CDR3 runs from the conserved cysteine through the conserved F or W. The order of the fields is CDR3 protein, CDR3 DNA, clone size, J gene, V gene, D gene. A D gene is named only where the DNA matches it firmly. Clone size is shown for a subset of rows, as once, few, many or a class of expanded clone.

CASSLSGGVLDTQYF | TGTGCCAGCAGCTTAAGCGGGGGGGTCTTGGATACGCAGTATTTT | once | TRBJ2-3 | TRBV7-6 | TRBD2
CATSDGQGADNEQFF | TGTGCCACCAGTGATGGACAGGGGGCGGACAATGAGCAGTTCTTC | NA | TRBJ2-1 | TRBV24-1 | TRBD1
CASSLGDGAGEKLFF | TGTGCCAGCAGCTTAGGGGATGGGGCCGGTGAAAAACTGTTTTTT | NA | TRBJ1-4 | TRBV7-8 | NA
CASSPGGSTDTQYF | TGTGCCAGCAGCCCCGGGGGGTCCACAGATACGCAGTATTTT | NA | TRBJ2-3 | TRBV7-8 | TRBD2
CASSLRTGWYGYTF | TGTGCCAGCAGCCTACGGACAGGGTGGTATGGCTACACCTTC | NA | TRBJ1-2 | TRBV5-6 | TRBD1
CASTMGGSYEQYF | TGTGCCAGCACCATGGGGGGGTCCTACGAGCAGTACTTC | NA | TRBJ2-7 | TRBV5-6 | TRBD2
CASSPPTGAGGYGYTF | TGCGCCAGCAGCCCCCCGACAGGGGCCGGGGGCTATGGCTACACCTTC | NA | TRBJ1-2 | TRBV4-1 | TRBD1
CSATKGPYEQYF | TGCAGTGCCACCAAGGGGCCATACGAGCAGTACTTC | NA | TRBJ2-7 | TRBV20-1 | NA
CASSFSGGSQYF | TGTGCCAGCAGCTTTAGCGGGGGGTCGCAGTATTTT | NA | TRBJ2-3 | TRBV7-6 | TRBD2
CAISAAGSGYTF | TGTGCCATCAGTGCGGCAGGTTCCGGCTACACCTTC | NA | TRBJ1-2 | TRBV10-3 | NA
CASSDSSNSPLHF | TGTGCCAGCAGTGACTCGAGCAATTCACCCCTCCACTTT | NA | TRBJ1-6 | TRBV6-4 | NA
CASSQEARSSYNEQFF | TGCGCCAGCAGCCAAGAGGCGCGGAGCTCCTACAATGAGCAGTTCTTC | NA | TRBJ2-1 | TRBV4-1 | NA
CASDNGSGANVLTF | TGTGCTAGTGACAACGGGTCTGGGGCCAACGTCCTGACTTTC | NA | TRBJ2-6 | TRBV12-5 | NA